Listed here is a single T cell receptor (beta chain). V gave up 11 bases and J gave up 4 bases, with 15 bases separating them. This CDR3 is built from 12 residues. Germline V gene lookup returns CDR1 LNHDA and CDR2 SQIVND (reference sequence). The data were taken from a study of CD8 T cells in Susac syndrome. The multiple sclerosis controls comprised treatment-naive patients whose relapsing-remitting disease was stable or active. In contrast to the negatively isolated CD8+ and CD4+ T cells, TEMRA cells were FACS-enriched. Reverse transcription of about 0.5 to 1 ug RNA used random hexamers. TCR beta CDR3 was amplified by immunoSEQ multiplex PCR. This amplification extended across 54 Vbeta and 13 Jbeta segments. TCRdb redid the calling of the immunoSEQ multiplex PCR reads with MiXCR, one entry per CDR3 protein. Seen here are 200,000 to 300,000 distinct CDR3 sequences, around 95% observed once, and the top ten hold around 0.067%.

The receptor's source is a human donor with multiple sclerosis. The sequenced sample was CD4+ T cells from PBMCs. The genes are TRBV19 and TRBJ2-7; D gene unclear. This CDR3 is CAAAGTEYEQYF. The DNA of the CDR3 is TGTGCCGCGGCAGGTACGGAGTACGAGCAGTACTTC.